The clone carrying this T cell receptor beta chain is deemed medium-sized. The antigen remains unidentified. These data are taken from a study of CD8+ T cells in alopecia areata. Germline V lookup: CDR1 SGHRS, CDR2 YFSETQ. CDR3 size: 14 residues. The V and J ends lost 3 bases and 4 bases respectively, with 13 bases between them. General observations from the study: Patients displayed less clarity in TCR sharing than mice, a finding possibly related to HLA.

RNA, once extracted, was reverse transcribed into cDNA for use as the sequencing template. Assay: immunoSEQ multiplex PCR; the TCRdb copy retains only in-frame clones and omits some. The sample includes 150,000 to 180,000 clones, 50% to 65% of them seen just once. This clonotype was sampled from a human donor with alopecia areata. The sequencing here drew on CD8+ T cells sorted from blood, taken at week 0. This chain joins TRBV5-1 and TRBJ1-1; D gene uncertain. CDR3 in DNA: TGCGCCAGCAGCTCTCTTGCGGGGTTCACTGAAGCTTTCTTT. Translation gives CASSSLAGFTEAFF.